The next 12 T cell receptor beta chains were all read from a single sample in a study of CD8 T cells in Susac syndrome. Reverse transcription of roughly 0.5 to 1 ug RNA was performed with random hexamers. From the immunoSEQ multiplex PCR reads, TCRdb called clonotypes with MiXCR, one entry per CDR3 protein. The sample contains approximately 150,000 distinct CDR3 sequences, around 80% of which appear only once. Sequences were obtained from CD8+ T cells from PBMCs. The origin of the receptors is a human donor with multiple sclerosis.

The chain uses TRBV19 and TRBJ2-3; 12 bases fit TRBD2. The V segment lost 6 bases and the J segment 3 bases; nucleotides outside the gene matches: 4. This CDR3 is 15 amino acids long. CDR1 and CDR2 from the germline V gene are LNHDA and SQIVND (reference sequence). The CDR3 protein is CASRPTSGSTDTQYF. CDR3 in DNA: TGTGCCAGTAGACCGACTAGCGGGAGTACAGATACGCAGTATTTT.

The chain has TRBV12-3 or TRBV12-4 and TRBJ1-2; weak D call: TRBD1 (6 bases). V lost 5 bases and J 2 bases, leaving 12 bases between the germline ends. The CDR3 is 14 amino acids. CDR3 DNA: TGTGCCAGCAGTGACTTGGACAGAAACTATGGCTACACCTTC. This sequence encodes CASSDLDRNYGYTF.

The chain combines TRBV6-2 or TRBV6-3 with TRBJ2-1; D is possibly TRBD2 (6 bases). Germline V gives CDR1 MNHEY, CDR2 SVGEGT. The CDR3 loop spans 14 amino acids. V was shortened by 1 base and J by 10 bases, with 14 bases between the two germline ends. The CDR3 sequence is CASSYFTTGVEQFF. The CDR3 nucleotides read TGTGCCAGCAGTTACTTCACTACGGGAGTAGAGCAGTTCTTC.

The V gene is TRBV19, the J gene TRBJ2-1; the D is unclear. In germline, CDR1 is LNHDA, CDR2 SQIVND (reference sequence). The CDR3 has 14 residues. V was clipped by 3 bases and J by 1 base, with 7 bases between them. The CDR3 region is CASSMSVSYNEQFF. The DNA of the CDR3 is TGTGCCAGTAGTATGTCGGTATCCTACAATGAGCAGTTCTTC. Using reference TRBV19 and TRBJ2-1 for the parts outside the CDR3, the full variable domain is DGGITQSPKYLFRKEGQNVTLSCEQNLNHDAMYWYRQDPGQGLRLIYYSQIVNDFQKGDIAEGYSVSREKKESFPLTVTSAQKNPTAFYLCASSMSVSYNEQFFGPGTRLTVL.

This chain uses TRBV15 with TRBJ2-1; tentatively, D is TRBD2 (5 bases). Germline-derived CDR1 and CDR2 are LNHNV and YYDKDF (reference sequence). Trimming cost V 0 bases and J 6 bases, with 12 bases left between them. The CDR3 contains 15 residues. CDR3 in amino acids: CATSRDITGINEQFF. The CDR3 bases are TGTGCCACCAGCAGAGATATTACGGGAATCAATGAGCAGTTCTTC.

The rearrangement links TRBV24-1 to TRBJ1-1; weak D call: TRBD1 (5 bases). The CDR3 runs 12 residues. The germline V gene has CDR1 KGHDR and CDR2 SFDVKD. V lost 7 bases, J lost 5 bases, and 10 bases lay in between. CDR3 loop: CATSWGGTEAFF. The CDR3 DNA reads TGTGCCACCAGCTGGGGGGGGACTGAAGCTTTCTTT.

With respect to this clonotype: It is unclear where the CDR3 begins or ends on the DNA, so no DNA is shown, and the CDR3 is as TCRdb lists it. The V gene is TRBV7-9, the J gene TRBJ2-7; the table's TRBD2 call for D was not verified on the DNA. CDR1 and CDR2 from the germline V gene are SEHNR and FQNEAQ (reference sequence). Including both end residues, the CDR3 is 14 amino acids long. The CDR3 region is CASSPFFGPREQYF.

The chain couples TRBV24-1 to TRBJ2-1; 9 nucleotides match TRBD2. J was trimmed by 1 base and V by 5 bases; bases with no gene match: 8. CDR3 length: 17 amino acids. Germline CDR1 and CDR2: KGHDR and SFDVKD. CDR3 in DNA: TGTGCCACCAGTGCAATAGCGGGAGATACGTCCTACAATGAGCAGTTCTTC. The encoded protein is CATSAIAGDTSYNEQFF.

The J gene is TRBJ2-3, the V gene TRBV7-6, with 10 positions matching TRBD2. The junction had 5 bases not matched to a gene; V was cut back by 2 bases and J by 6 bases. CDR1 is SGHVS, CDR2 FNYEAQ, per germline. The CDR3 is 15 residues long. The CDR3 DNA is TGTGCCAGCAGCTTAAGCGGGAGGGAAGGGGATACGCAGTATTTT. Translation: CASSLSGREGDTQYF. The complete variable domain, with remaining parts taken from reference TRBV7-6 and TRBJ2-3, reads GAGVSQSPRYKVTKRGQDVALRCDPISGHVSLYWYRQALGQGPEFLTYFNYEAQQDKSGLPNDRFSAERPEGSISTLTIQRTEQRDSAMYRCASSLSGREGDTQYFGPGTRLTVL.

The chain combines TRBV11-2 with TRBJ2-6, with D possibly TRBD1 on 5 matching bases. The ends were cut back, 5 bases at V and 0 bases at J, with 11 bases in the middle. Germline V gives CDR1 SGHAT, CDR2 FQNNGV. This CDR3 spans 16 amino acids. In DNA form, the CDR3 reads TGTGCCAGCAGCACCCAAGGGGTCTCTGGGGCCAACGTCCTGACTTTC. It translates to CASSTQGVSGANVLTF.

This clonotype was found a few times. This chain links TRBV11-2 with TRBJ2-5; D is perhaps TRBD1 (6 bases). Germline CDR1 and CDR2: SGHAT and FQNNGV. V was shortened by 5 bases and J by 5 bases, with 15 bases between the two germline ends. This CDR3 has 14 residues. The CDR3 nucleotides read TGTGCCAGCAGCACCCACAGGGTTGGGGAGACCCAGTACTTC. Translation gives CASSTHRVGETQYF.

This sequence joins TRBV27 and TRBJ2-1; perhaps D is TRBD1 or TRBD2 (5 bases each). Germline assignment: CDR1 MNHEY and CDR2 SMNVEV (reference sequence). V was pared by 3 bases and J by 8 bases, with 8 bases between. CDR3 length: 12 residues. CDR3 region: CASSFGTDEQFF. The CDR3 DNA follows: TGTGCCAGCAGTTTTGGGACCGATGAGCAGTTCTTC.